This T cell receptor beta chain is from a study of monozygotic twins with inflammatory bowel disease. TCRdb reprocessed the 5' RACE reads and keeps a single row for each CDR3 protein, giving no DNA. This table holds approximately 300,000 distinct CDR3 sequences. Findings of the study overall: With inverse Simpson as the measure, TCRbeta diversity was lower in IBD patients than in healthy co-twins.

Regarding this clonotype: Its antigen is still unknown.

The origin of this receptor is a human donor with ulcerative colitis or Crohn's disease, or a healthy co-twin of an affected twin (not recorded which). Material for sequencing was blood.

CDR3 sequence: CASSLWGGTTYEQYF. The rearrangement links TRBV5-1 to TRBJ2-7; TCRdb reports TRBD1, a call that lacks DNA to check it against. The length of the CDR3 is 15 residues. Germline CDR1 is SGHRS and CDR2 is YFSETQ.